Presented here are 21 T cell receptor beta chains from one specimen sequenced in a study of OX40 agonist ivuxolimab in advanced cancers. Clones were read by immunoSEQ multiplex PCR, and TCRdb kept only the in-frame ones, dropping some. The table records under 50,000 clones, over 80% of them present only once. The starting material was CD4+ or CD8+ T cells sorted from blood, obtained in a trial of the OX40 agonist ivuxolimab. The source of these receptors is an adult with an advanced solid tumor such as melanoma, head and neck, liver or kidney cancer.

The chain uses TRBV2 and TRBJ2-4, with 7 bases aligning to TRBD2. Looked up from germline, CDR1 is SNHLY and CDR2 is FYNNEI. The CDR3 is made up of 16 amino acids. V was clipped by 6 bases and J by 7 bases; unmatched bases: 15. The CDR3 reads CASRESLAAPGNIQYF. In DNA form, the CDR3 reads TGTGCCAGCAGGGAGAGCCTAGCGGCTCCAGGGAACATTCAGTACTTC.

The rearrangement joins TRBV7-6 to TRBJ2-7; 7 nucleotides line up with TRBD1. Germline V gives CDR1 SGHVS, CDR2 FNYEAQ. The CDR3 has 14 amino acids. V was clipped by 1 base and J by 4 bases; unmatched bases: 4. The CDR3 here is CASSLGGRGYEQYF. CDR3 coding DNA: TGTGCCAGCAGCTTAGGTGGCAGGGGGTACGAGCAGTACTTC.

The CDR3 reads CAIGSKAGGVTGELFF. As DNA, the CDR3 is TGTGCCATCGGGTCAAAAGCGGGAGGTGTTACCGGGGAGCTGTTTTTT. This chain connects TRBV10-3 to TRBJ2-2; 9 nucleotides align to TRBD2. Germline CDR1 is ENHRY and CDR2 is SYGVKD. There are 16 residues in the CDR3. Losses at the gene ends were 8 bases for V and 5 bases for J; bases not matched to a gene: 12.

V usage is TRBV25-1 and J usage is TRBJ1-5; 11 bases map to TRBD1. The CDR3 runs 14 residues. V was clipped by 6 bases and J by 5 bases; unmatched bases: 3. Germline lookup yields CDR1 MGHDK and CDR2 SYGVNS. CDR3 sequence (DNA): TGTGCCAGCAGGGACAGGGGGCGCGATCAGCCCCAGCATTTT. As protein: CASRDRGRDQPQHF.

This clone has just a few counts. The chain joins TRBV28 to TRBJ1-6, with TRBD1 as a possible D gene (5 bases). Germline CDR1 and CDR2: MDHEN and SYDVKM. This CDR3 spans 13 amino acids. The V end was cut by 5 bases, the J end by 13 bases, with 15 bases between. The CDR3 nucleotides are TGTGCCAGCAGTCCGGGACGGCTTTCCCCCCTCCACTTT. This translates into CASSPGRLSPLHF.

The DNA of the CDR3 is TGTGCCAGCAGCCAAGATAGCGGGGGGAGCACAGATACGCAGTATTTT. Amino acids: CASSQDSGGSTDTQYF. This chain links TRBV14 with TRBJ2-3; the match to TRBD2 covers 10 bases. The germline CDR1 and CDR2 sequences are SGHDN and FVKESK. This CDR3 is 16 amino acids long. Trimming at V came to 0 bases and at J to 0 bases, leaving 0 bases not matched to a gene.

The CDR3 nucleotides read TGTGCCAGCAGCGCCGGACTAGCCCTGAACACCGGGGAGCTGTTTTTT. Its protein product is CASSAGLALNTGELFF. The genes are TRBV9 and TRBJ2-2, with 8 positions matching TRBD2. This CDR3 region has 16 residues. Losses at the gene ends were 3 bases for V and 1 base for J; bases not matched to a gene: 5. Looked up from germline, CDR1 is SGDLS and CDR2 is YYNGEE.

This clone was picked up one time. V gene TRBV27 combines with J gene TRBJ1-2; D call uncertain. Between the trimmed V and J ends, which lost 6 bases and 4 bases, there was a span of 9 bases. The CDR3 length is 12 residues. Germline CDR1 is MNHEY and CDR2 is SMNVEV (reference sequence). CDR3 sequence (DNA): TGTGCCAGCAGCGGCGGACCCTATGGCTACACCTTC. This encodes CASSGGPYGYTF.

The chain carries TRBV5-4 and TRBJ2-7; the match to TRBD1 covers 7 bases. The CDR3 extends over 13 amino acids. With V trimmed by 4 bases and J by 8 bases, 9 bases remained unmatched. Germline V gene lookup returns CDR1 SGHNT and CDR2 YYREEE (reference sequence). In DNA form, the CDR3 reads TGTGCCAGCAGCCAGCCGGGACAGTTCAAGCAGTACTTC. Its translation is CASSQPGQFKQYF.

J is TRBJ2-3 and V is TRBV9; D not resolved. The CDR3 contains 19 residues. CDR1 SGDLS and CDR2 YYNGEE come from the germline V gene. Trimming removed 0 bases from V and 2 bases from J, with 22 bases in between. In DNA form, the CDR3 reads TGTGCCAGCAGCGTAGACCCGCGCCCCTCAAACCTTCTCACAGATACGCAGTATTTT. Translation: CASSVDPRPSNLLTDTQYF.

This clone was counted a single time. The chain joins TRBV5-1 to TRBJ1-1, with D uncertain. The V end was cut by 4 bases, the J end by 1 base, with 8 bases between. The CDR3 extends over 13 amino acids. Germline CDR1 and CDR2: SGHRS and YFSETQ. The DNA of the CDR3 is TGCGCCAGCAGCCCGACGCCGAACACTGAAGCTTTCTTT. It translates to CASSPTPNTEAFF.

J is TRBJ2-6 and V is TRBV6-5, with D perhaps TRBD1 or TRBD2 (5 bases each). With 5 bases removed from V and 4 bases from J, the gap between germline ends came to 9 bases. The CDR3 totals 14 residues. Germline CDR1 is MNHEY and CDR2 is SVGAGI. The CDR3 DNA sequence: TGTGCCAGCAGTCCAGGGACCGGGGCCAACGTCCTGACTTTC. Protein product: CASSPGTGANVLTF.

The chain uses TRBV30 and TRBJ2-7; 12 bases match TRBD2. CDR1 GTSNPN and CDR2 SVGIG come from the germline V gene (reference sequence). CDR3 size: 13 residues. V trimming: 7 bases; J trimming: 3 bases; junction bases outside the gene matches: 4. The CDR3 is CASSTSGSYEQYV. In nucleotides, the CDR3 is TGTGCCTCATCGACTAGCGGGAGCTACGAGCAGTACGTC.

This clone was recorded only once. CDR3 protein: CASSFSDSATNEKLFF. The CDR3 DNA reads TGTGCCAGCAGCTTTTCGGACAGTGCAACTAATGAAAAACTGTTTTTT. This chain connects TRBV7-6 to TRBJ1-4; possibly TRBD1 for D (6 bases). Per germline, CDR1 SGHVS and CDR2 FNYEAQ. The V end lost 3 bases, the J end lost 0 bases, and 11 bases lay between the germline ends. The CDR3 has 16 residues.

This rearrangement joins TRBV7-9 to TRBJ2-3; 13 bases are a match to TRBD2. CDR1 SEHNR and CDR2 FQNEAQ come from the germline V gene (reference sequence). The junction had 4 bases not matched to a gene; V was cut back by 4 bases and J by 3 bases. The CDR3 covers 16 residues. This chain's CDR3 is CASSWTSGRWTDTQYF. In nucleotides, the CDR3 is TGTGCCAGCAGCTGGACTAGCGGGAGATGGACAGATACGCAGTATTTT.

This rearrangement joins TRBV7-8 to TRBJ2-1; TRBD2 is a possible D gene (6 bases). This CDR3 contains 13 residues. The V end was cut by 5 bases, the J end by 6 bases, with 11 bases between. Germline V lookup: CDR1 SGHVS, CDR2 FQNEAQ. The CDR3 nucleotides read TGTGCCAGCAGCCCGGGACTTACCAATGAGCAGTTCTTC. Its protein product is CASSPGLTNEQFF.

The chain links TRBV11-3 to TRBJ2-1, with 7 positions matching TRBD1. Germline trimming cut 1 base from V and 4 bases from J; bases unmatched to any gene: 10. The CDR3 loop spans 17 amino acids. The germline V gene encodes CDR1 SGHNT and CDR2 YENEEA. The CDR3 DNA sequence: TGTGCCAGCAGCTTAGGGCTGGGCCAGGGGGAATACAATGAGCAGTTCTTC. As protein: CASSLGLGQGEYNEQFF.

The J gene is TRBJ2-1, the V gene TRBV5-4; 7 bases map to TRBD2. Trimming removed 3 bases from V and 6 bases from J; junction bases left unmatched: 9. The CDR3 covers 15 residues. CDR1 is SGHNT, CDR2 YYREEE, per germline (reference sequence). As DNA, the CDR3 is TGTGCCAGCAGCTCCTCCGGGACGGGGGGCAATGAGCAGTTCTTC. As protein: CASSSSGTGGNEQFF.

The CDR3 here is CASSPGTSGSSSYNEQFF. As DNA, the CDR3 is TGTGCCAGCAGCCCCGGGACTAGCGGGTCTAGCTCCTACAATGAGCAGTTCTTC. The chain carries TRBV5-6 and TRBJ2-1, with 12 positions matching TRBD2. CDR1 is SGHDT and CDR2 is YYEEEE in the germline V gene. Unmatched junction bases numbered 8, after V lost 4 bases and J lost 0 bases. This CDR3 has 18 amino acids.

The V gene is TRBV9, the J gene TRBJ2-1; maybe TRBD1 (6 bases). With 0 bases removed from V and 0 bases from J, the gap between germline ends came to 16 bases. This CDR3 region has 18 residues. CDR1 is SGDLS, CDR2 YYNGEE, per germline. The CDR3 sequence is CASSVEGGRQSSYNEQFF. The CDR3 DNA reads TGTGCCAGCAGCGTAGAAGGGGGTCGCCAGAGCTCCTACAATGAGCAGTTCTTC.

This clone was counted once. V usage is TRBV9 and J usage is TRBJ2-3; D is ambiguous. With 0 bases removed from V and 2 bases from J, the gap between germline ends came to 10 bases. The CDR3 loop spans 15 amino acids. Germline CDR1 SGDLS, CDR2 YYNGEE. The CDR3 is CASSVGSSFTDTQYF. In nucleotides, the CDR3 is TGTGCCAGCAGCGTAGGCTCTTCATTCACAGATACGCAGTATTTT.